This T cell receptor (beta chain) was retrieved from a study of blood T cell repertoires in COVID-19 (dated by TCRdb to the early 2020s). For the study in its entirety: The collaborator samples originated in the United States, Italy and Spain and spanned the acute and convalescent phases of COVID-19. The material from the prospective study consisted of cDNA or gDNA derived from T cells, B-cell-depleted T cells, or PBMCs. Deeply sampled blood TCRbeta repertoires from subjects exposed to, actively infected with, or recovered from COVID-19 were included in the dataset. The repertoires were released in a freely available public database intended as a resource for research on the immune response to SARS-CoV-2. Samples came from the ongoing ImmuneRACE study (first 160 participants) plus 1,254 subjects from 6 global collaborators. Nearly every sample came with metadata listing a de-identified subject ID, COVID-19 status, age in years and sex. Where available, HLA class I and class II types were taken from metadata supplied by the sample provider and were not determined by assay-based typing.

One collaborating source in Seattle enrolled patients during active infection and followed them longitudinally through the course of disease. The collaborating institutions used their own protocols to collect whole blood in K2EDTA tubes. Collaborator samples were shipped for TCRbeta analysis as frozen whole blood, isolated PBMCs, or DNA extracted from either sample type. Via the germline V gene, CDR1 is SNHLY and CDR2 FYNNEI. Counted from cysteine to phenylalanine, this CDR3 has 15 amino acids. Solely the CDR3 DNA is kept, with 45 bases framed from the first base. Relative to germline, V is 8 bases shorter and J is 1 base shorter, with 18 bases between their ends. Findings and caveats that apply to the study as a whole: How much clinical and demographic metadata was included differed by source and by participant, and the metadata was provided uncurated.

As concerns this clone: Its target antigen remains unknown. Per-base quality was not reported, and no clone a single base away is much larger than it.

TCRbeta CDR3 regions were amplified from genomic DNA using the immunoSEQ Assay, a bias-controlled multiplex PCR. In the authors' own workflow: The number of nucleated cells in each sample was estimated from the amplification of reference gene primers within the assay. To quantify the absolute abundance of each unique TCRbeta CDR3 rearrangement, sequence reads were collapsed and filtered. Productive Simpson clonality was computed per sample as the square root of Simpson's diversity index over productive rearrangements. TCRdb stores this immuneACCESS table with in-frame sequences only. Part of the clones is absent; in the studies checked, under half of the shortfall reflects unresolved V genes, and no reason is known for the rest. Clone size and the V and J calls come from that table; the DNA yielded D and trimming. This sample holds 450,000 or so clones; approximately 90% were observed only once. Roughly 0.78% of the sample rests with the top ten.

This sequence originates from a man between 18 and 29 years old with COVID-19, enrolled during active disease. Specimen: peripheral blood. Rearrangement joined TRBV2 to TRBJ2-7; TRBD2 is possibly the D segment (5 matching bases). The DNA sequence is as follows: TGTGCCAGCCTCCTGGGATGGGAGCGGTCCTACGAGCAGTACTTC. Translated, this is CASLLGWERSYEQYF.